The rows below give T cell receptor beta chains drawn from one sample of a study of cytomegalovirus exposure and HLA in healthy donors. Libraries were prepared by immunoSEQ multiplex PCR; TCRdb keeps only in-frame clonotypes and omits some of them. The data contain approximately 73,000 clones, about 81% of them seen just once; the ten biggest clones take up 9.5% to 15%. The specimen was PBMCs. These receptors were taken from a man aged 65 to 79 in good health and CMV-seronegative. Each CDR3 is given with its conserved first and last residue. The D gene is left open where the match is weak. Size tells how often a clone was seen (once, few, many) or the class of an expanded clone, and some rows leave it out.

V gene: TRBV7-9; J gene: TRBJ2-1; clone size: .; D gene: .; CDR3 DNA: TGTGCCAGCAGCTTAGCGCGTCTTAATGAGCAGTTCTTC; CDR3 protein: CASSLARLNEQFF
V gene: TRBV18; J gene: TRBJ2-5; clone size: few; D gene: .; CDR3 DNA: TGTGCCAGCTCACCTAAACCCACAGGACCTCAAGAGACCCAGTACTTC; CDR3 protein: CASSPKPTGPQETQYF
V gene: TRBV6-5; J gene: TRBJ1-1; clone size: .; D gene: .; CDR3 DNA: TGTGCCAGCAGTTACGGTAGGGGCGGGAGGACTGAAGCTTTCTTT; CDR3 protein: CASSYGRGGRTEAFF
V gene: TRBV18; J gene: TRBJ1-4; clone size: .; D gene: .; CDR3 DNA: TGTGCCAGCTCACCGGCCCCCGGGACACCAAATGAAAAACTGTTTTTT; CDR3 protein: CASSPAPGTPNEKLFF
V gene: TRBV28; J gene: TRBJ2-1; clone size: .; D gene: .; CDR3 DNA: TGTGCCAGCAGTCTACCGGGACTGAATTACAATGAGCAGTTCTTC; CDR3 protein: CASSLPGLNYNEQFF
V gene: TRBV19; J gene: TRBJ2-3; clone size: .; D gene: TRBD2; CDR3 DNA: TGTGCCAGTAGCCTCGAGGCTAGCGGGGGGATTAGCACAGATACGCAGTATTTT; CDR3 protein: CASSLEASGGISTDTQYF
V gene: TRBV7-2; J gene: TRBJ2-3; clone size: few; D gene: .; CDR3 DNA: TGTGCCAGCAGCTTAATCGGGGATAGCACAGATACGCAGTATTTT; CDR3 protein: CASSLIGDSTDTQYF
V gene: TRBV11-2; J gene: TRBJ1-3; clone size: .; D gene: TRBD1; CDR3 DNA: TGTGCCAGCAGCTTAATAACAGGGGCCTCTGGAAACACCATATATTTT; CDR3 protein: CASSLITGASGNTIYF
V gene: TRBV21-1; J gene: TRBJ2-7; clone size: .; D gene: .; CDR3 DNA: TGTGCCAGCAGCGGATACAGGGACCGCGAGCAGTACTTC; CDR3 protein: CASSGYRDREQYF
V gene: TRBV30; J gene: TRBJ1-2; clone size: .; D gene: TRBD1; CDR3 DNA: TGTGCCTGGAGTCGGCCGGACAGGGAAAAAGGTGGCTACACCTTC; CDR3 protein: CAWSRPDREKGGYTF
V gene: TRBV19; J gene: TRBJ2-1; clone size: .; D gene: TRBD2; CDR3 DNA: TGTGCCAGTAGTATAGTAAGCGGGGGGGGGAATGAGCAGTTCTTC; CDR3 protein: CASSIVSGGGNEQFF
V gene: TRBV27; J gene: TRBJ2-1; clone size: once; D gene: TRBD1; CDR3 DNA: TGTGCCAGCAGTTCTTGGACAGGGGAACCCTACAATGAGCAGTTCTTC; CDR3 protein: CASSSWTGEPYNEQFF
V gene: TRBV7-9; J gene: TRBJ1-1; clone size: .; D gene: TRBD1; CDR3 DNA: TGTTCCAGCAGCTTAGGGGACAGAAGTTCGCACACTGAAGCTTTCTTT; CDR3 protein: CSSSLGDRSSHTEAFF
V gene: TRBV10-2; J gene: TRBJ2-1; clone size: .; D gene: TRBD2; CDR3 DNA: TGCGCCAGCATTCCAACTAGCGGGAGTTACAATGAGCAGTTCTTC; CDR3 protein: CASIPTSGSYNEQFF
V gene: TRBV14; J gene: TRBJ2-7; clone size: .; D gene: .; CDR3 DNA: TGTGCCAGCAGCCTCCTCTACGAGCAGTACTTC; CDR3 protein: CASSLLYEQYF
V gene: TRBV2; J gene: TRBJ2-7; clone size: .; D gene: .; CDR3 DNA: TGTGCCAGCAGGGATAAACTACAGGCCTACGAGCAGTACTTC; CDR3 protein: CASRDKLQAYEQYF
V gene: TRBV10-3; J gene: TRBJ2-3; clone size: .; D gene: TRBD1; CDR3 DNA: TGTGCCATCAGTGGGCCAAGACAGGGGGCTGGAGATACGCAGTATTTT; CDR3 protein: CAISGPRQGAGDTQYF
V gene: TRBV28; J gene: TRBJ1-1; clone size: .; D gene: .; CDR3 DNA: TGTGCCAGCAGTTTTATACAGGGCCCCGGAGCTTTCTTT; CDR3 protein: CASSFIQGPGAFF
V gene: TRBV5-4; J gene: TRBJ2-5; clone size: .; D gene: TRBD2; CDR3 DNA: TGTGCCAGCAGCTACGGACTAGGAGAGACCCAGTACTTC; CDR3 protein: CASSYGLGETQYF
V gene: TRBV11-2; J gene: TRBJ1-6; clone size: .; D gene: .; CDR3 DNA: TGTGCCAGCAGCTTATTTTCCGTGTATAATTCACCCCTCCACTTT; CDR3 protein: CASSLFSVYNSPLHF
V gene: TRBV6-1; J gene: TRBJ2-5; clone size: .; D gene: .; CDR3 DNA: TGTGCCAGCAGCGGGTATGGCCCCGGCCCGGAGACCCAGTACTTC; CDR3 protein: CASSGYGPGPETQYF
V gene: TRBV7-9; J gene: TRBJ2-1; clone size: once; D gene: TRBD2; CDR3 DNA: TGTGCCAGCAGCTTACGGGGGGGCTCGGAGAATGAGCAGTTCTTC; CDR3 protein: CASSLRGGSENEQFF
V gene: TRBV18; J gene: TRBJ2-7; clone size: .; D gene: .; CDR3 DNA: TGTGCCAGCTCACCACCTTCCGGCCGGGTGTACAACGAGCAGTACTTC; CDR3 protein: CASSPPSGRVYNEQYF
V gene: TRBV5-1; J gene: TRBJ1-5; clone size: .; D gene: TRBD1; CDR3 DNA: TGCGCCCCTAGCCCTGGTCGACAGGGGGCTAGTCCCCAGCATTTT; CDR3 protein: CAPSPGRQGASPQHF
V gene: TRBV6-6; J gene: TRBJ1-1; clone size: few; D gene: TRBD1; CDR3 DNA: TGTGCCAGCAGTTTAGACAGGGGGGATACTGAAGCTTTCTTT; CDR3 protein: CASSLDRGDTEAFF
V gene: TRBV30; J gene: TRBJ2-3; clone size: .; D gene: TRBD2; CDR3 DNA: TGTGCCTCCTACTTCCCGTTTCGGACTAGTAGAGGAGCAGATACGCAGTATTTT; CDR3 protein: CASYFPFRTSRGADTQYF
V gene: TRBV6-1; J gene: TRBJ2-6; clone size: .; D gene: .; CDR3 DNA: TGTGCCAGCAGGGCGGCAGGGTCTGGGGCCAACGTCCTGACTTTC; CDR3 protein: CASRAAGSGANVLTF
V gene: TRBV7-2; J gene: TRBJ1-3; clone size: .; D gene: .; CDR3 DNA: TGTGCCAGCAGCTTAGGGGAGGGTAGAGGAAACACCATATATTTT; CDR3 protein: CASSLGEGRGNTIYF
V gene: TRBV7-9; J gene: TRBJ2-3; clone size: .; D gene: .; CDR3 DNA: TGTGCCAGCAGCTTCGGGGCGGGCGGGGACGTCACAGATACGCAGTATTTT; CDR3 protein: CASSFGAGGDVTDTQYF
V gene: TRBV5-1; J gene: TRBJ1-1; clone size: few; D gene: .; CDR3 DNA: TGCGCCAGCAGCTTTTACACCATGAACACTGAAGCTTTCTTT; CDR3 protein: CASSFYTMNTEAFF
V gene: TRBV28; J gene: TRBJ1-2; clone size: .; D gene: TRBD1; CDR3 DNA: TGTGCCAGCGCTACTCGGAAGGGGGCAGGCACTAACTATGGCTACACCTTC; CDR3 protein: CASATRKGAGTNYGYTF
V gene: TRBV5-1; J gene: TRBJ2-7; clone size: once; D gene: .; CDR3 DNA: TGCGCCAGCAGCTCCCTGGACAGTAGTCCCTACGAGCAGTACTTC; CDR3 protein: CASSSLDSSPYEQYF
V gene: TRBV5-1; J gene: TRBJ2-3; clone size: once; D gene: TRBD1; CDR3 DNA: TGCGCCAGCAGGGCCACAGGGGATGATACGCAGTATTTT; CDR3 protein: CASRATGDDTQYF
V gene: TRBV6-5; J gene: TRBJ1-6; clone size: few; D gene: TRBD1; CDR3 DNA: TGTGCCAGCAGGCCGACAGGGACTTCACCCCTCCACTTT; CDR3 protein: CASRPTGTSPLHF
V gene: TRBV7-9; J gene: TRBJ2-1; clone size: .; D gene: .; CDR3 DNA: TGTGCCAGCAGCAAACAGCCCAATGAGCAGTTCTTC; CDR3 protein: CASSKQPNEQFF
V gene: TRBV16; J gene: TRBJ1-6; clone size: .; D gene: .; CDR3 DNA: TGTGCCAGCAGCCAGGAGGGGCGGGGTTCACCCCTCCACTTT; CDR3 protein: CASSQEGRGSPLHF
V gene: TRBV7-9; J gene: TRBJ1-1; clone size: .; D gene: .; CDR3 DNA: TGTGCCAGCAGCCGTCCAGGGCTGTCGGACACTGAAGCTTTCTTT; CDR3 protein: CASSRPGLSDTEAFF
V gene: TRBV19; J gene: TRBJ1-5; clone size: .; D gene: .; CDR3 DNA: TGTGCCAGTAGTTCCGCAGGTGCCAATCAGCCCCAGCATTTT; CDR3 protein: CASSSAGANQPQHF
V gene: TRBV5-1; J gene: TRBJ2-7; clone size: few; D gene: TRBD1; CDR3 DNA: TGCGCCAGCAGCTTGGAGGGGACAGGGGGCGAGGACGAGCAGTACTTC; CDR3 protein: CASSLEGTGGEDEQYF
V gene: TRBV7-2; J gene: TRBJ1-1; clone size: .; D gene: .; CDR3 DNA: TGTGCCAGCAGCTTAGTGGGGGCGAGCACTGAAGCTTTCTTT; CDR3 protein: CASSLVGASTEAFF
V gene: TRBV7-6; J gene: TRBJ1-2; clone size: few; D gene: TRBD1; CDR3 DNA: TGTGCCAGCAGCCCCCGACAGGGGGCTATCTATGGCTACACCTTC; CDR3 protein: CASSPRQGAIYGYTF